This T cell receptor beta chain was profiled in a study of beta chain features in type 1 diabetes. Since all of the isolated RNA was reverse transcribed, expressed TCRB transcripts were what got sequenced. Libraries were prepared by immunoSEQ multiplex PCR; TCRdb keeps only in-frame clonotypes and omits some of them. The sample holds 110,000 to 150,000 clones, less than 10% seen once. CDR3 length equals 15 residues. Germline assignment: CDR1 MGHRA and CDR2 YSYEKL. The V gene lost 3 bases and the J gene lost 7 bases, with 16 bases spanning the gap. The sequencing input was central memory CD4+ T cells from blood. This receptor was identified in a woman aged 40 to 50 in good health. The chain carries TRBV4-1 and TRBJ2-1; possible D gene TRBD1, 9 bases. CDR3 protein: CASSQTGGLDNEQFF. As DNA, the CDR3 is TGCGCCAGCAGCCAGACAGGGGGACTAGATAATGAGCAGTTCTTC.